A single sample is the source of the 26 T cell receptor beta chains below, sequenced in a study of Ad26.COV2.S vaccination and SARS-CoV-2 variants. The protocol was immunoSEQ multiplex PCR, while the TCRdb copy is restricted to in-frame clones and leaves out a portion. Of fewer than 400,000 clones listed, about 88% are singletons. Treatment in this sample: some 19 received Ad26.COV2.S at low or high dose, single or two shots; five or six received placebo; per-sample allocation not given. Each sample was drawn 63 days after the first injection (of vaccine or placebo). The sample in question was peripheral blood, obtained in a trial of Ad26.COV2.S vaccine versus placebo. The source is a person between 18 and 60 years old who received the Ad26.COV2.S COVID-19 vaccine or a placebo.

The J gene is TRBJ2-3, the V gene TRBV7-3; 13 bases agree with TRBD2. The V and J ends lost 1 base and 2 bases, in that order; junction bases with no gene match: 6. The CDR3 has 18 amino acids. In germline, CDR1 is SGHTA, CDR2 FQGTGA. CDR3 amino acids: CASSLSRGLAGPTDTQYF. The CDR3 DNA reads as TGTGCCAGCAGCTTAAGTCGGGGACTAGCGGGGCCCACAGATACGCAGTATTTT.

The chain carries TRBV7-9 and TRBJ2-6; tentatively, D is TRBD1 (7 bases). The ends were cut back, 1 base at V and 0 bases at J, with 13 bases in the middle. CDR1 SEHNR and CDR2 FQNEAQ come from the germline V gene (reference sequence). The CDR3 extends over 18 amino acids. CDR3 region: CASSLGGGGISGANVLTF. The CDR3 coding sequence is TGTGCCAGCAGCTTAGGCGGAGGGGGCATCTCTGGGGCCAACGTCCTGACTTTC.

This chain uses TRBV12-3 or TRBV12-4 with TRBJ1-1; no clear D. The CDR3 runs to 12 residues. V was clipped by 11 bases and J by 7 bases, with 17 bases between them. The CDR3 reads CAASIEVGEAFF. CDR3 DNA sequence: TGTGCCGCCTCGATTGAAGTCGGTGAAGCTTTCTTT.

The rearrangement links TRBV28 to TRBJ2-3, with 7 bases identical to TRBD1. The length of the CDR3 is 13 residues. Germline trimming cut 6 bases from V and 6 bases from J; bases unmatched to any gene: 6. The germline gives CDR1 MDHEN, CDR2 SYDVKM. The CDR3 reads CASRPDREDTQYF. The CDR3 coding sequence is TGTGCCAGCAGACCCGACAGGGAGGATACGCAGTATTTT.

The J gene is TRBJ2-3, the V gene TRBV6-5; D is tentatively TRBD1 or TRBD2 (5 bases each). V dropped 8 bases and J dropped 2 bases, with 14 bases sitting between them. Germline CDR1 reads MNHEY; CDR2 reads SVGAGI. The CDR3 is made up of 14 amino acids. CDR3 loop: CASGTAGATDTQYF. The DNA of the CDR3 is TGTGCCAGCGGAACCGCCGGGGCCACAGATACGCAGTATTTT.

The chain joins TRBV19 to TRBJ2-7; perhaps TRBD2 as D (6 bases). This CDR3 has 14 amino acids. Between the trimmed V and J ends, which lost 5 bases and 1 base, there was a span of 12 bases. Germline V CDR1 and CDR2: LNHDA, SQIVND (reference sequence). The CDR3 DNA reads as TGTGCCAGTAGTCCTCGGCGGGGTTCCTACGAGCAGTACTTC. Translated, it gives CASSPRRGSYEQYF.

The chain has TRBV5-4 and TRBJ2-7, with D possibly being TRBD2 (6 bases). The germline V gene has CDR1 SGHNT and CDR2 YYREEE (reference sequence). The V end was cut by 2 bases, the J end by 4 bases, with 10 bases between. This CDR3 comprises 13 residues. The CDR3 region is CASSFGTQYEQYF. The CDR3 DNA sequence: TGTGCCAGCAGCTTCGGGACTCAGTACGAGCAGTACTTC.

The chain joins TRBV30 to TRBJ1-2, with 11 bases that match TRBD1. This CDR3 comprises 16 residues. Unmatched junction bases numbered 6, after V lost 0 bases and J lost 3 bases. Per the germline V gene, CDR1 is GTSNPN and CDR2 is SVGIG (reference sequence). The chain's CDR3 is CAWSVPGQGGDYGYTF. CDR3 nucleotides: TGTGCCTGGAGTGTACCGGGACAGGGGGGAGACTATGGCTACACCTTC.

The CDR3 region is CATSRVGQGYGYTF. CDR3 DNA sequence: TGTGCCACCAGCAGAGTCGGACAGGGGTATGGCTACACCTTC. This rearrangement joins TRBV15 to TRBJ1-2, with TRBD1 matching 9 bases. With V trimmed by 1 base and J by 5 bases, 2 bases remained unmatched. Germline CDR1 is LNHNV and CDR2 is YYDKDF (reference sequence). This CDR3 contains 14 residues.

The chain has TRBV13 and TRBJ2-3; D call uncertain. V lost 1 base to trimming and J lost 6 bases, with 5 bases between them. Germline V gene sequence: CDR1 PRHDT, CDR2 FYEKMQ (reference sequence). The CDR3 totals 12 residues. For the CDR3, the DNA is TGTGCCAGCAGCTTAGTAGTGGATACGCAGTATTTT. Its protein is CASSLVVDTQYF.

The gene calls are TRBV7-2 and TRBJ1-4; the D gene is possibly TRBD1 (6 bases). Germline values: CDR1 SGHTA, CDR2 FQGNSA. The ends were cut back, 6 bases at V and 4 bases at J, with 15 bases in the middle. The CDR3 contains 15 residues. The CDR3: CASSYTGHINEKLFF. The CDR3 DNA follows: TGTGCCAGCAGTTATACGGGACATATTAATGAAAAACTGTTTTTT.

V and J are TRBV19 and TRBJ1-1; the match to TRBD1 covers 8 bases. Per the germline V gene, CDR1 is LNHDA and CDR2 is SQIVND (reference sequence). V shed 5 bases and J 1 base; nucleotides not matched to a gene: 0. This CDR3 is 13 amino acids long. CDR3 DNA sequence: TGTGCCAGTAGTCAGGGGGCGAACACTGAAGCTTTCTTT. The encoded protein is CASSQGANTEAFF.

V and J are TRBV5-1 and TRBJ2-6; D possibly corresponds to TRBD1 (8 bases). The CDR3 is made up of 17 amino acids. The germline V and J ends were trimmed by 7 bases and 4 bases, with 21 bases remaining between them. Germline CDR1 is SGHRS and CDR2 is YFSETQ. The CDR3 sequence: CASSGQGGLVGANVLTF. CDR3 sequence (DNA): TGCGCCAGCTCCGGACAGGGAGGGCTGGTGGGGGCCAACGTCCTGACTTTC. Based on the CDR3 plus reference TRBV5-1 and TRBJ2-6, the full variable domain is KAGVTQTPRYLIKTRGQQVTLSCSPISGHRSVSWYQQTPGQGLQFLFEYFSETQRNKGNFPGRFSGRQFSNSRSEMNVSTLELGDSALYLCASSGQGGLVGANVLTFGAGSRLTVL.

J is TRBJ2-1 and V is TRBV4-3, with 11 nucleotides matching TRBD2. Germline CDR1 and CDR2: LGHNA and YSLEER. The CDR3 contains 15 residues. The junction had 7 bases not matched to a gene; V was cut back by 4 bases and J by 8 bases. The CDR3 reads CASSPELAGVDEQFF. For the CDR3, the DNA is TGCGCCAGCAGCCCTGAACTAGCGGGAGTCGATGAGCAGTTCTTC.

The chain uses TRBV7-9 and TRBJ2-2, with D perhaps matching TRBD2 (5 bases). Germline values: CDR1 SEHNR, CDR2 FQNEAQ (reference sequence). Trimming stripped 6 bases from V and 6 bases from J, with 14 bases between. This CDR3 has 14 amino acids. CDR3 sequence: CASRFSAEAGELFF. In nucleotides, the CDR3 is TGTGCCAGCAGGTTTTCGGCGGAGGCCGGGGAGCTGTTTTTT.

This chain uses TRBV28 with TRBJ2-7, with 15 bases that match TRBD2. The CDR3 is made up of 14 amino acids. J gave up 9 bases and V 6 bases, and 6 bases lay outside the gene matches. Germline V gives CDR1 MDHEN, CDR2 SYDVKM. The CDR3 DNA sequence: TGTGCCAGCAGCCCGGGACTAGCGGGAGGCGCGCAGTACTTC. Translating it yields CASSPGLAGGAQYF.

The gene calls are TRBV4-1 and TRBJ1-1; 7 bases are a match to TRBD1. The CDR3 runs 16 residues. The V segment lost 0 bases and the J segment 7 bases; nucleotides outside the gene matches: 11. CDR1 is MGHRA and CDR2 is YSYEKL in the germline V gene. CDR3 in amino acids: CASSQEWRGRAGEAFF. CDR3 nucleotides: TGCGCCAGCAGCCAAGAATGGAGGGGGCGGGCCGGTGAAGCTTTCTTT.

The J gene is TRBJ2-3, the V gene TRBV7-6, with 10 nucleotides matching TRBD2. The CDR3 is made up of 15 amino acids. V gave up 1 base and J gave up 6 bases; unmatched junction bases: 4. CDR1 is SGHVS, CDR2 FNYEAQ, per germline. The CDR3 loop reads CASSLGASGSDTQYF. The CDR3 DNA follows: TGTGCCAGCAGCTTAGGGGCTAGCGGGAGTGATACGCAGTATTTT. Together with reference TRBV7-6 and TRBJ2-3, the CDR3 gives the full variable domain: GAGVSQSPRYKVTKRGQDVALRCDPISGHVSLYWYRQALGQGPEFLTYFNYEAQQDKSGLPNDRFSAERPEGSISTLTIQRTEQRDSAMYRCASSLGASGSDTQYFGPGTRLTVL.

The sample holds one count of this clone. The chain uses TRBV19 and TRBJ1-1, with D unclear. Germline V gives CDR1 LNHDA, CDR2 SQIVND (reference sequence). The CDR3 is 12 amino acids. With 3 bases removed from V and 1 base from J, the gap between germline ends came to 3 bases. CDR3 sequence: CASSIENTEAFF. The CDR3, as DNA: TGTGCCAGTAGTATCGAGAACACTGAAGCTTTCTTT.

This rearrangement joins TRBV4-1 to TRBJ2-1; 12 positions match TRBD2. Trimming at V came to 2 bases and at J to 3 bases, leaving 2 bases not matched to a gene. The germline gives CDR1 MGHRA, CDR2 YSYEKL. This CDR3 is 16 amino acids long. CDR3 sequence reads: CASSQPTSGSYNEQFF. The CDR3 coding sequence is TGCGCCAGCAGCCAACCGACTAGCGGGAGCTACAATGAGCAGTTCTTC.

The chain couples TRBV4-2 to TRBJ2-3; the D call may be TRBD1 or TRBD2 (6 bases each). CDR3 length equals 16 residues. V lost 4 bases, J lost 4 bases, and 18 bases lay in between. Germline loops: CDR1 LGHNA, CDR2 YNFKEQ. CDR3 sequence reads: CASSRRGEVRADTQYF. CDR3 bases: TGTGCCAGCAGCCGGAGGGGGGAGGTGAGGGCAGATACGCAGTATTTT.

The table lists this clone with many counts. This chain connects TRBV19 to TRBJ2-3, with TRBD1 matching 10 bases. The germline gives CDR1 LNHDA, CDR2 SQIVND (reference sequence). The CDR3 extends over 16 amino acids. V shed 9 bases and J 3 bases; nucleotides not matched to a gene: 12. In DNA form, the CDR3 reads TGTGCCAGATCTCCCCCGGGACAGGGGTGGACAGATACGCAGTATTTT. Amino acid sequence: CARSPPGQGWTDTQYF.

V and J are TRBV6-5 and TRBJ1-4; D remains unclear. Germline loops: CDR1 MNHEY, CDR2 SVGAGI. CDR3 length: 14 amino acids. The V end lost 8 bases, the J end lost 1 base, and 11 bases lay between the germline ends. The CDR3 here is CASQREGTNEKLFF. The CDR3, as DNA: TGTGCCAGCCAGAGGGAGGGAACTAATGAAAAACTGTTTTTT.

The chain recombines TRBV15 with TRBJ2-4, with a weak D call TRBD2 (5 bases). The V gene's germline CDR1 is LNHNV and CDR2 YYDKDF (reference sequence). There are 17 residues in the CDR3. Trimming removed 0 bases from V and 0 bases from J, with 12 bases in between. The DNA of the CDR3 is TGTGCCACCAGCAGAGATCTCGGGATAAAAGCCAAAAACATTCAGTACTTC. Its protein is CATSRDLGIKAKNIQYF. The complete variable domain, with remaining parts taken from reference TRBV15 and TRBJ2-4, reads DAMVIQNPRYQVTQFGKPVTLSCSQTLNHNVMYWYQQKSSQAPKLLFHYYDKDFNNEADTPDNFQSRRPNTSFCFLDIRSPGLGDTAMYLCATSRDLGIKAKNIQYFGAGTRLSVL.

The rearrangement uses TRBV11-3 and TRBJ2-3; D may be TRBD1 (6 bases). This CDR3 has 13 amino acids. Germline V gene data show CDR1 as SGHNT and CDR2 as YENEEA. Trimming removed 7 bases at V and 2 bases at J, with 10 bases between. CDR3 bases: TGTGCCAGCAACGACAGGACCACAGATACGCAGTATTTT. It codes for CASNDRTTDTQYF.

V usage is TRBV12-5 and J usage is TRBJ2-1, with a weak D call TRBD2 (6 bases). The CDR3 has 12 amino acids. Trimming removed 4 bases from V and 7 bases from J, with 8 bases in between. The germline CDR1 and CDR2 sequences are LGHNT and FRNRAP. CDR3 DNA sequence: TGTGCTAGTGGTTCACGGGGGAATGAGCAGTTCTTC. Translated, it gives CASGSRGNEQFF.